The 22 T cell receptor beta chains presented below share a single source sample, sequenced in a study of blood T cell repertoires in COVID-19. Only in-frame clones appear in the TCRdb table, and some are missing; sequencing was by immunoSEQ multiplex PCR. The repertoire has 190,000 or so clones, around 86% of them found once; the top ten carry 2.9%. The sample taken for sequencing was peripheral blood. Source of these receptors: a woman younger than 45 with active or convalescent COVID-19.

The chain is built from TRBV3-1 (or the pseudogene TRBV3-2) and TRBJ2-7; 10 positions agree with TRBD1. CDR3 length equals 16 residues. V lost 5 bases, J lost 3 bases, and 10 bases stayed unmatched. CDR1 and CDR2 (germline): LGHDT, YNNKEL (reference sequence). The CDR3 sequence is CASSTPAGTGDYEQYF. The CDR3 DNA reads TGTGCCAGCAGCACCCCCGCCGGGACAGGGGACTACGAGCAGTACTTC.

The rearrangement joins TRBV19 to TRBJ2-7; TRBD1 matches 8 bases. The V gene end was trimmed by 5 bases and the J gene end by 1 base; junction bases not matched to a gene: 4. Germline CDR1 is LNHDA and CDR2 is SQIVND (reference sequence). This CDR3 comprises 14 residues. DNA for the CDR3: TGTGCCAGTAGTCTGGGACAGGCTTCCTACGAGCAGTACTTC. Its protein product is CASSLGQASYEQYF. The entire variable domain, with the rest obtained from reference TRBV19 and TRBJ2-7, is as follows: DGGITQSPKYLFRKEGQNVTLSCEQNLNHDAMYWYRQDPGQGLRLIYYSQIVNDFQKGDIAEGYSVSREKKESFPLTVTSAQKNPTAFYLCASSLGQASYEQYFGPGTRLTVT.

The genes are TRBV28 and TRBJ2-7; 9 bases are shared with TRBD2. Germline V gene data show CDR1 as MDHEN and CDR2 as SYDVKM. This CDR3 is 17 amino acids long. V shed 5 bases and J 1 base; nucleotides not matched to a gene: 12. CDR3 sequence (DNA): TGTGCCAGCAGTCCTACAAGCAGGGGACTAGCATCCTACGAGCAGTACTTC. The encoded protein is CASSPTSRGLASYEQYF.

The rearrangement joins TRBV11-3 to TRBJ1-2, with D possibly TRBD1 on 6 matching bases. The CDR3 is made up of 13 amino acids. V lost 3 bases and J lost 8, with 13 bases in between. The germline V gene encodes CDR1 SGHNT and CDR2 YENEEA. DNA of the CDR3: TGTGCCAGCAGCTTCGGGGGGCGCGGGGGCTACACCTTC. Its translation: CASSFGGRGGYTF.

The chain carries TRBV5-1 and TRBJ2-1; a possible D gene is TRBD2 (6 bases). Per the germline V gene, CDR1 is SGHRS and CDR2 is YFSETQ. V lost 1 base and J 5 bases, leaving 13 bases between the germline ends. This CDR3 has 15 residues. The CDR3 protein is CASSLWGVENNEQFF. The CDR3 DNA sequence: TGCGCCAGCAGCTTGTGGGGGGTAGAAAACAATGAGCAGTTCTTC.

The gene calls are TRBV19 and TRBJ2-1, with TRBD2 matching 14 bases. The CDR3 spans 16 residues. The trim removed 5 bases at V and 7 bases at J, leaving 7 bases unmatched. CDR1 LNHDA and CDR2 SQIVND come from the germline V gene (reference sequence). The CDR3 here is CASSLLTSGRGNEQFF. For the CDR3, the DNA is TGTGCCAGTAGTCTCCTGACTAGCGGGAGGGGTAATGAGCAGTTCTTC.

This chain connects TRBV5-6 to TRBJ1-2; D is perhaps TRBD1 (5 bases). Looked up from germline, CDR1 is SGHDT and CDR2 is YYEEEE. The ends were cut back, 2 bases at V and 3 bases at J, with 11 bases in the middle. CDR3 size: 14 residues. CDR3 protein: CASSFWGGDYGYTF. The CDR3, as DNA: TGTGCCAGCAGCTTTTGGGGAGGGGACTATGGCTACACCTTC.

The rearrangement links TRBV13 to TRBJ2-5, with D possibly matching TRBD2 (6 bases). Germline CDR1 PRHDT, CDR2 FYEKMQ (reference sequence). Trimming stripped 0 bases from V and 1 base from J, with 9 bases between. CDR3 size: 15 residues. CDR3 protein: CASSLGGSGQETQYF. In DNA, the CDR3 is TGTGCCAGCAGCTTAGGTGGTAGCGGCCAAGAGACCCAGTACTTC.

V and J are TRBV5-5 and TRBJ2-3; 9 nucleotides align to TRBD2. This CDR3 region has 20 residues. Trimming removed 4 bases from V and 6 bases from J; junction bases left unmatched: 24. Per the germline V gene, CDR1 is SGHKS and CDR2 is YYEKEE (reference sequence). CDR3 DNA: TGTGCCAGCAGCCACCCCTGGGGGGGGGTTGTAGCGGGAGTGGTGGATACGCAGTATTTT. Residues: CASSHPWGGVVAGVVDTQYF.

The chain links TRBV5-1 to TRBJ2-3, with 9 positions matching TRBD2. Germline CDR1 SGHRS, CDR2 YFSETQ. Trimming at V came to 0 bases and at J to 1 base, leaving 6 bases not matched to a gene. This CDR3 has 17 residues. CDR3 loop: CASSLAGLADGTDTQYF. The CDR3 DNA sequence: TGCGCCAGCAGCTTGGCGGGACTAGCCGACGGCACAGATACGCAGTATTTT.

The rearrangement joins TRBV5-4 to TRBJ2-5, with D perhaps TRBD2 (7 bases). The CDR3 totals 15 residues. V was pared by 6 bases and J by 5 bases, with 20 bases between. The germline V gene encodes CDR1 SGHNT and CDR2 YYREEE (reference sequence). CDR3 loop: CASTTTGGLRETQYF. The CDR3 nucleotides read TGTGCCAGCACCACCACGGGGGGCTTACGCGAGACCCAGTACTTC.

This clone was observed a single time. The chain is built from TRBV30 and TRBJ1-2, with a possible D match to TRBD1 (5 bases). CDR3 length: 13 residues. From germline, CDR1 is GTSNPN and CDR2 SVGIG (reference sequence). V shed 4 bases and J shed 5 bases, with 14 bases lying between them. CDR3 residues: CAWNRAGIYGYTF. The CDR3 DNA is TGTGCCTGGAATAGGGCAGGGATTTATGGCTACACCTTC.

The V and J genes are TRBV19 and TRBJ2-3, with 9 bases that match TRBD1. This CDR3 contains 15 residues. V shed 5 bases and J 0 bases; nucleotides not matched to a gene: 3. CDR1 and CDR2 from the germline V gene are LNHDA and SQIVND (reference sequence). The chain's CDR3 is CASSSGQGSTDTQYF. CDR3 nucleotide sequence: TGTGCCAGTAGTTCCGGACAGGGGAGCACAGATACGCAGTATTTT. The whole variable domain, filled in from reference TRBV19 and TRBJ2-3, reads DGGITQSPKYLFRKEGQNVTLSCEQNLNHDAMYWYRQDPGQGLRLIYYSQIVNDFQKGDIAEGYSVSREKKESFPLTVTSAQKNPTAFYLCASSSGQGSTDTQYFGPGTRLTVL.

The chain links TRBV27 to TRBJ2-7; 7 positions agree with TRBD2. V trimming: 2 bases; J trimming: 7 bases; junction bases outside the gene matches: 11. Germline CDR1 reads MNHEY; CDR2 reads SMNVEV (reference sequence). The length of the CDR3 is 15 residues. The CDR3 coding sequence is TGTGCCAGCAGTTTAAAAGGGACTAATTTCTATGAGCAGTACTTC. It yields the protein CASSLKGTNFYEQYF.

The rearrangement links TRBV25-1 to TRBJ2-7; 13 nucleotides align to TRBD2. This CDR3 is built from 15 residues. Per the germline V gene, CDR1 is MGHDK and CDR2 is SYGVNS. J was trimmed by 3 bases and V by 5 bases; bases with no gene match: 4. This CDR3 reads CASSMRTSGSYEQYF. In nucleotides, the CDR3 is TGTGCCAGCAGTATGAGGACTAGCGGGAGCTACGAGCAGTACTTC.

The chain uses TRBV6-5 and TRBJ1-1, with D hard to call. The V gene's germline CDR1 is MNHEY and CDR2 SVGAGI. The CDR3 is made up of 12 amino acids. The V gene lost 5 bases and the J gene lost 1 base, with 5 bases spanning the gap. The CDR3 DNA reads as TGTGCCAGCAGTATTAGGAACACTGAAGCTTTCTTT. Protein: CASSIRNTEAFF.

The chain uses TRBV6-6 and TRBJ2-1; D not certain. The CDR3 is made up of 14 amino acids. V shed 4 bases and J shed 5 bases, with 12 bases lying between them. The germline V gene has CDR1 MNHNY and CDR2 SVGAGI (reference sequence). The CDR3 region is CASSSPTVHNEQFF. The CDR3 DNA reads TGTGCCAGCAGTTCGCCCACGGTCCACAATGAGCAGTTCTTC.

V and J are TRBV27 and TRBJ2-5, with 9 positions matching TRBD2. From germline, CDR1 is MNHEY and CDR2 SMNVEV (reference sequence). The CDR3 contains 19 residues. The V gene end was trimmed by 6 bases and the J gene end by 2 bases; junction bases not matched to a gene: 19. The CDR3: CASSLLGVAGVAAQETQYF. The CDR3 DNA is TGTGCCAGCAGCCTGTTGGGGGTAGCGGGAGTAGCGGCACAAGAGACCCAGTACTTC.

Regarding this clone: The DNA is left out, because the CDR3 cannot be placed on it with certainty; the CDR3 is given as TCRdb lists it. V gene TRBV9 combines with J gene TRBJ2-1; no check of the table's D call, TRBD1, against the DNA was made. Inclusive of both ends, the CDR3 amounts to 12 amino acids. Germline CDR1 SGDLS, CDR2 YYNGEE. The CDR3 loop reads CASSVAQGTTFF.

The rearrangement links TRBV29-1 to TRBJ2-5; 7 nucleotides align to TRBD1. The CDR3 loop spans 17 amino acids. The germline gives CDR1 SQVTM, CDR2 ANQGSEA. The V and J ends lost 0 bases and 1 base, in that order; junction bases with no gene match: 11. CDR3 sequence: CSVEDLTTGTAQETQYF. The CDR3 DNA reads as TGCAGCGTTGAAGATCTTACCACCGGGACAGCCCAAGAGACCCAGTACTTC.

This chain connects TRBV28 to TRBJ2-3, with a tentative D call TRBD2 (6 bases). V was pared by 5 bases and J by 4 bases, with 16 bases between. The germline V gene encodes CDR1 MDHEN and CDR2 SYDVKM. The CDR3 is 15 residues long. CDR3 residues: CASSRRLASADTQYF. In nucleotides, the CDR3 is TGTGCCAGCAGTCGTCGGCTAGCTAGCGCAGATACGCAGTATTTT.

The rearrangement joins TRBV11-2 to TRBJ2-1, with TRBD2 matching over 10 bases. The junction had 8 bases not matched to a gene; V was cut back by 4 bases and J by 8 bases. The CDR3 has 15 amino acids. Germline V CDR1 and CDR2: SGHAT, FQNNGV. The CDR3 DNA sequence: TGTGCCAGCAGCTCCCGCACCAGCGGGAGGGATGAGCAGTTCTTC. This gives the protein CASSSRTSGRDEQFF.